Below are 12 T cell receptor beta chains sequenced from a single sample in a study of blood T cell repertoires in COVID-19. Only in-frame clones appear in the TCRdb table, and some are missing; sequencing was by immunoSEQ multiplex PCR. Of about 190,000 clones in the sample, around 85% are singletons; the top ten hold less than 15%. Sequenced material: peripheral blood. The origin of the receptors is a man aged 45-65 years who had recovered from COVID-19.

The chain recombines TRBV7-2 with TRBJ2-1, with 8 nucleotides matching TRBD2. This CDR3 contains 18 residues. Germline values: CDR1 SGHTA, CDR2 FQGNSA. V dropped 4 bases and J dropped 2; count of bases not matched to a gene: 13. The DNA for the CDR3 is TGTGCCAGCAGCTCACCCCGGACTAGCTTCTTAACCTACAATGAGCAGTTCTTC. It translates to CASSSPRTSFLTYNEQFF.

As concerns this clone: At one of its ends the junction is not consistent with the germline gene, which may arise from a read error. DNA of the CDR3: TGTGCCATCAGTCCAGACTCTGGTGCCAACGTCCTGACTTTC. The encoded protein is CAISPDSGANVLTF. This chain joins TRBV10-3 and TRBJ2-6; no definite D call. In germline, CDR1 is ENHRY, CDR2 SYGVKD. The CDR3 extends over 14 amino acids.

The chain couples TRBV13 to TRBJ1-5; maybe TRBD1 (6 bases). The CDR3 has 16 amino acids. Germline loops: CDR1 PRHDT, CDR2 FYEKMQ (reference sequence). V was trimmed by 7 bases and J by 2 bases, leaving 18 bases between them. In DNA, the CDR3 is TGTGCCAGCACCCACGGGGGGCGGTTTGGCAATCAGCCCCAGCATTTT. Translated: CASTHGGRFGNQPQHF.

This chain links TRBV11-2 with TRBJ2-2; 7 bases fit TRBD2. Germline values: CDR1 SGHAT, CDR2 FQNNGV. CDR3 length: 15 amino acids. Germline trimming cut 8 bases from V and 0 bases from J; bases unmatched to any gene: 6. The CDR3 DNA is TGTGCCAGCTTCTCTGGGAGGGCGAACACCGGGGAGCTGTTTTTT. Translated, it gives CASFSGRANTGELFF.

The chain has TRBV7-2 and TRBJ2-7; the match to TRBD2 covers 7 bases. The CDR3 runs 14 residues. With V trimmed by 2 bases and J by 4 bases, 5 bases remained unmatched. The germline V gene encodes CDR1 SGHTA and CDR2 FQGNSA. The CDR3 coding sequence is TGTGCCAGCAGCTTACAGGGAGGGTTTTACGAGCAGTACTTC. As protein: CASSLQGGFYEQYF.

The chain is built from TRBV6-5 and TRBJ1-6; 9 bases map to TRBD1. Trimming removed 4 bases from V and 7 bases from J; junction bases left unmatched: 5. CDR1 is MNHEY, CDR2 SVGAGI, per germline. This CDR3 contains 15 residues. The chain's CDR3 is CASSFQTGGNSPLHF. The DNA for the CDR3 is TGTGCCAGCAGTTTCCAGACAGGGGGGAATTCACCCCTCCACTTT.

This clone was seen only a few times. The chain employs TRBV10-1 and TRBJ2-7; D is uncertain. Trimming took 5 bases from V and 1 from J, leaving 6 bases between them. Germline V lookup: CDR1 WNHNN, CDR2 SYGVQD (reference sequence). The CDR3 totals 12 residues. The CDR3 loop reads CASSQTSYEQYF. CDR3 nucleotide sequence: TGCGCCAGCAGTCAAACATCCTACGAGCAGTACTTC.

In its sample, this clone was seen once. This chain uses TRBV3-1 (or the pseudogene TRBV3-2) with TRBJ2-1; 9 nucleotides agree with TRBD2. Looked up from germline, CDR1 is LGHDT and CDR2 is YNNKEL (reference sequence). The CDR3 runs to 15 residues. V was clipped by 1 base and J by 4 bases; unmatched bases: 2. DNA for the CDR3: TGTGCCAGCAGCCAAGGACTAGCGGCTTACAATGAGCAGTTCTTC. This codes for CASSQGLAAYNEQFF.

This clone turned up a few times. The V and J genes are TRBV2 and TRBJ1-6; 8 bases map to TRBD1. Trimming cost V 9 bases and J 8 bases; bases outside gene matches: 9. CDR3 length equals 14 residues. CDR1 and CDR2 (germline): SNHLY, FYNNEI. CDR3 nucleotides: TGTGCCAGAGGGACAGGCAATATGGATTCACCCCTCCACTTT. Protein sequence: CARGTGNMDSPLHF.

This clone appeared a few times. V gene TRBV7-9 combines with J gene TRBJ1-3; D is unclear. Per germline, CDR1 SEHNR and CDR2 FQNEAQ (reference sequence). V was clipped by 2 bases and J by 0 bases, with 5 bases between them. This CDR3 contains 14 residues. The CDR3 region is CASSLSLSGNTIYF. The CDR3 bases are TGTGCCAGCAGCTTATCTCTCTCTGGAAACACCATATATTTT.

This clone was seen just once. This chain joins TRBV6-2 or TRBV6-3 and TRBJ2-5; D is ambiguous. V lost 2 bases and J lost 5, with 6 bases in between. CDR1 MNHEY and CDR2 SVGEGT come from the germline V gene. The CDR3 sequence is 12 residues long. The CDR3 DNA reads TGTGCCAGCAGTTACATATCGGAGACCCAGTACTTC. It is translated as CASSYISETQYF.

This chain links TRBV15 with TRBJ2-7, with 9 bases fitting TRBD2. Germline CDR1 LNHNV, CDR2 YYDKDF (reference sequence). The V and J ends lost 0 bases and 6 bases, in that order; junction bases with no gene match: 9. The CDR3 is 16 residues long. The DNA of the CDR3 is TGTGCCACCAGCAGAGATCCGGGCGGGAGGGCCGCCGAGCAGTACTTC. Protein sequence: CATSRDPGGRAAEQYF.